This TCR beta chain was sequenced during a study of T cell repertoires in cytomegalovirus infection. Study in general: Both CMV infection and a matching HLA type were indicated by public TCR beta signatures.

The CDR3 runs 15 residues. V was clipped by 4 bases and J by 1 base, with 10 bases between them. Germline V gene lookup returns CDR1 MGHRA and CDR2 YSYEKL. Study conclusions and caveats: Based on cumulative public TCR beta family frequency, carriers of CMV plus the relevant HLA were identified.

This clonotype occurred a few times. Antigen: not known. TCRdb re-called the reads through MiXCR, storing one row per CDR3 protein. Here the sample spans under 150,000 distinct CDR3 sequences, about 33% being singletons. The sequence was collected from a human donor in good health (CMV status not recorded). Some clones in this sample may be carry-over from other donors' samples. Sequencing was performed on CD8+ T cells from cultured PBMCs, taken from culture after CMV antigen stimulation. This sequence joins TRBV4-1 and TRBJ2-2, with D unclear. In nucleotides, the CDR3 is TGCGCCAGCAGCCGAGCGACTGGGAACACCGGGGAGCTGTTTTTT. Amino acids: CASSRATGNTGELFF.